This T cell receptor (beta chain) was sequenced in a study of T cells in tuberculosis. Study background: Blood was taken before or within 7 days of anti-tuberculosis therapy.

Specified time point: new active TB diagnosis, blood taken before or within 7 days of starting treatment. Each donor contributed roughly 100,000 T cells on average, unsorted. The V end lost 1 base, the J end lost 1 base, and 11 bases lay between the germline ends. The CDR3 is 15 amino acids. Germline loops: CDR1 SGHRS, CDR2 YFSETQ. This clone has a handful of counts. No antigen is known for it. Study-wide points: Shorter CDR3-alpha in active tuberculosis partly drove smaller distances. Active tuberculosis TCR-alpha repertoires lay closer to GMM-specific TCRs than IGRA-negative controls, suggesting clonal expansion.

Only in-frame clones appear in the TCRdb table, and some are missing; sequencing was by immunoSEQ multiplex PCR. The repertoire holds approximately 40,000 clones, 94% seen once, with roughly 4.7% in the top ten. The material was PBMCs, obtained at tuberculosis diagnosis. The chain recombines TRBV5-1 with TRBJ2-5, with unresolved D. The sequence was collected from an adult with tuberculosis. CDR3 in amino acids: CASSLSLVIQETQYF. The CDR3 nucleotides are TGCGCCAGCAGCTTGAGTTTAGTTATCCAAGAGACCCAGTACTTC.